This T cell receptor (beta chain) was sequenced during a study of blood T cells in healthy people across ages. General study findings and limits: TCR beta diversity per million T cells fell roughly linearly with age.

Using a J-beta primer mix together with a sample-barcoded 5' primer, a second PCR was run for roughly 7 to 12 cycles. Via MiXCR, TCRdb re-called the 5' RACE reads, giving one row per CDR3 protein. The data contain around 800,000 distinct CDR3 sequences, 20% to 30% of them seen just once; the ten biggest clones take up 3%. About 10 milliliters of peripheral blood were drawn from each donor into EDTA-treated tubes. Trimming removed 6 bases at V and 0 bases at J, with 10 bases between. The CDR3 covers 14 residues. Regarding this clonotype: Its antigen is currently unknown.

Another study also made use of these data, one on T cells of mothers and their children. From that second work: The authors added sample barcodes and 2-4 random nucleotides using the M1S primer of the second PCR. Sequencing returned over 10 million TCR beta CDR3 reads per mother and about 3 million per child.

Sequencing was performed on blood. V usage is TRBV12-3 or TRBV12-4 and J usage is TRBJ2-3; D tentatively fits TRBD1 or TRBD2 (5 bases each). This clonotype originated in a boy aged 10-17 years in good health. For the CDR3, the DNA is TGTGCCAGCAGCAGGGACCACAGCACAGATACGCAGTATTTT. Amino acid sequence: CASSRDHSTDTQYF.